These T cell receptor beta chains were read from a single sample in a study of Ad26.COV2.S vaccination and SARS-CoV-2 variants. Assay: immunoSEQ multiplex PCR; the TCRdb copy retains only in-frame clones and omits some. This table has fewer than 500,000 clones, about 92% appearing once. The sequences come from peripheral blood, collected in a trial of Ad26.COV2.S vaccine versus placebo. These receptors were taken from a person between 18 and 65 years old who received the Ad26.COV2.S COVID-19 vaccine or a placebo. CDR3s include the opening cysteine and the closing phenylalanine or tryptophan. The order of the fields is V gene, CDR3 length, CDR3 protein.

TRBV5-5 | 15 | CASSYLGRGTDTQYF
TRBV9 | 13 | CASSVEGRDTQYF
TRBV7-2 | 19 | CASSLLARRVAGGPSEQYF
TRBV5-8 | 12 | CASRGNPDTQYF
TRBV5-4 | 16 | CASSRVGATGANVLTF
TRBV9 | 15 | CASSEGTGVTYEQYF
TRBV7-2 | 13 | CASSRRGRNEQFF
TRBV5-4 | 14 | CASSHGPTSYEQYF
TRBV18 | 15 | CASSRDQGGTGELFF
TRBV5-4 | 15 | CASNPGVAGGETQYF
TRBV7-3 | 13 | CASSPHRDSPLHF
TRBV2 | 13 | CASSGTEDQPQHF
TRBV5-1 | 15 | CASSLAGGQKVEQYF
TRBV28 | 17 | CASSPPGDRVSYNEQFF
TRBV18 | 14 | CASSGGTGGTEAFF
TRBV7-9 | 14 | CASSQLAGRHEQYF
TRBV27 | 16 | CASQNRPLRGENEQFF
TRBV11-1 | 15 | CASSGPGTVNYEQYF
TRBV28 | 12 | CASNSAGRAIYF
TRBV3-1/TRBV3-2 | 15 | CASSQGRWENNEQFF
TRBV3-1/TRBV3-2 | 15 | CASSQASGSFDTQYF
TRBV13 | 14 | CASSTPRQHNEQFF
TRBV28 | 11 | CASSLWGEQYF
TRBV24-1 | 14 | CATRDLTGDGGYTF
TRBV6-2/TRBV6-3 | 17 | CASSSYSGGKSAYEQYF
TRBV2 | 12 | CASVGQGETQYF
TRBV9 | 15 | CASSAGLDKQLKQFF
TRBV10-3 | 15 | CAITPGLAAYNEQFF
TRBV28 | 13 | CASSLDRVETQYF
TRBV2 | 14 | CASSEGGQYNEQFF
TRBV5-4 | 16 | CASSLEGWGADYGYTF
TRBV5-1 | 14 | CASSLFQSSYEQYF
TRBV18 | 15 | CASSLNGGSGNTIYF
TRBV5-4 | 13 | CASSLRWGTEAFF
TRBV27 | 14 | CASSPGTGMETQYF
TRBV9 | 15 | CASSVGWDIGTPLHF
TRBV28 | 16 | CASSYSRTGPPYGYTF
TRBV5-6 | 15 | CASSLGGGYMGEQYF
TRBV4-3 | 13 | CASSQNRIGGYTF
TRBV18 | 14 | CASSATGKNSPLHF
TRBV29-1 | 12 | CSTRTSTDTQYF
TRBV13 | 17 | CASSLNGVRENTGELFF
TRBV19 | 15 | CASSRGLALSYEQYF
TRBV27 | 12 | CASRRAPYEQYF
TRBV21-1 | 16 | CASSRSAYRESSPLHF
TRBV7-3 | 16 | CASSLTSAGSYNEQFF